This T cell receptor beta chain was sequenced during a study of OX40 agonist ivuxolimab in advanced cancers. The wider study: Under the entry rules, prior anti-PD-1, anti-PD-L1 or anti-CTLA-4 therapy was allowed, and about 38% had some. Three patients showed partial responses: one hepatocellular carcinoma and two cutaneous melanoma cases. Broader study findings: Compared with others, partial responders at 0.1-3.0 mg/kg displayed clonal expansion among the lowest. The study observed clonal expansion of CD4+ and CD8+ blood T cells by week 6 at 0.1 to 3.0 mg/kg.

A word on this clone: As yet, its antigen is unknown.

TCRdb keeps only in-frame clones here, not all; method: immunoSEQ multiplex PCR. The table shows about 68,000 clones, with 84% occurring only once. V shed 1 base and J shed 5 bases, with 12 bases lying between them. CDR3 length: 14 amino acids. Germline CDR1 reads SGHRS; CDR2 reads YFSETQ. The chain uses TRBV5-1 and TRBJ2-5; tentatively, D is TRBD2 (6 bases). Here the sequenced sample was CD4+ or CD8+ T cells sorted from blood, taken in a trial of the OX40 agonist ivuxolimab. The TCR comes from an adult with an advanced solid tumor such as melanoma, head and neck, liver or kidney cancer. The CDR3: CASSLQGGGETQYF. The CDR3 DNA is TGCGCCAGCAGCTTGCAGGGTGGAGGGGAGACCCAGTACTTC.